The 30 T cell receptor beta chains listed next were all sequenced from one sample in a study of T cell changes during pregnancy in multiple sclerosis. Sequencing used immunoSEQ multiplex PCR; TCRdb keeps in-frame clones, though not all of them. In the table there are over 45,000 clones, approximately 90% of which are singletons. This sample comprised peripheral blood, obtained in the first trimester of pregnancy. The receptor set was obtained from a female donor in good health, enrolled as a control in a pregnancy study.

The rearrangement links TRBV5-1 to TRBJ2-7, with TRBD2 identical over 9 bases. Germline loops: CDR1 SGHRS, CDR2 YFSETQ. With 1 base clipped from V and 6 bases from J, the junction kept 8 bases outside the gene matches. This CDR3 comprises 15 residues. The CDR3 DNA is TGCGCCAGCAGCTTGAATAGCGGGAGTTGGGCCGAGCAGTACTTC. Its translation is CASSLNSGSWAEQYF.

This clone was counted a few times. The rearrangement uses TRBV30 and TRBJ1-1; maybe TRBD1 (5 bases). CDR1 and CDR2 (germline): GTSNPN, SVGIG (reference sequence). The CDR3 sequence is 14 residues long. V shed 3 bases and J shed 0 bases, with 11 bases lying between them. The CDR3, as DNA: TGTGCCTGGAGCCCGGGGACTCTGAACACTGAAGCTTTCTTT. Residues: CAWSPGTLNTEAFF. The full variable domain, rest sourced from reference TRBV30 and TRBJ1-1, is SQTIHQWPATLVQPVGSPLSLECTVEGTSNPNLYWYRQAAGRGLQLLFYSVGIGQISSEVPQNLSASRPQDRQFILSSKKLLLSDSGFYLCAWSPGTLNTEAFFGQGTRLTVV.

This chain connects TRBV27 to TRBJ2-7; maybe TRBD2 (5 bases). The germline V gene has CDR1 MNHEY and CDR2 SMNVEV (reference sequence). The CDR3 contains 15 residues. Trimming stripped 2 bases from V and 0 bases from J, with 11 bases between. The CDR3 DNA sequence: TGTGCCAGCAGTTTACGGGGATTCAACTCCTACGAGCAGTACTTC. Its protein product is CASSLRGFNSYEQYF.

In nucleotides, the CDR3 is TGTGCCAGCAGTTTTAGAGTTAACTATGGCTACACCTTC. It translates to CASSFRVNYGYTF. The J gene is TRBJ1-2, the V gene TRBV28; D ambiguous. V was clipped by 3 bases and J by 1 base, with 6 bases between them. The CDR3 is 13 amino acids. Germline CDR1 reads MDHEN; CDR2 reads SYDVKM.

V and J are TRBV5-4 and TRBJ2-7, with D maybe TRBD1 (6 bases). The V gene lost 1 base and the J gene lost 5 bases, with 13 bases spanning the gap. The length of the CDR3 is 14 residues. Germline V gene lookup returns CDR1 SGHNT and CDR2 YYREEE (reference sequence). The CDR3 DNA reads as TGTGCCAGCAGCTTGTCCGGACAGCTAGACGAGCAGTACTTC. This codes for CASSLSGQLDEQYF.

The CDR3 sequence: CASSSMPLTGELFF. The CDR3 region has the DNA TGTGCCAGCAGTTCTATGCCCCTAACCGGGGAGCTGTTTTTT. The chain uses TRBV28 and TRBJ2-2; D remains unclear. V gave up 4 bases and J gave up 5 bases, with 11 bases separating them. Germline V lookup: CDR1 MDHEN, CDR2 SYDVKM. The CDR3 has 14 amino acids.

The CDR3 nucleotides read TGTGCCAGCAGTTTGGAGGGGAGAACCGGGGAGCTGTTTTTT. Its protein is CASSLEGRTGELFF. The rearrangement links TRBV28 to TRBJ2-2, with a weak D call TRBD2 (6 bases). CDR1 MDHEN and CDR2 SYDVKM come from the germline V gene. V shed 3 bases and J shed 5 bases, with 10 bases lying between them. The CDR3 totals 14 residues.

As DNA, the CDR3 is TGCGCCAGCAGTCCTTCCATCGGACTAGCGGGGCACAATGAGCAGTTCTTC. Residues: CASSPSIGLAGHNEQFF. The V gene is TRBV23-1, the J gene TRBJ2-1; 12 bases are a match to TRBD2. TRBV23-1 is marked as an open reading frame, function uncertain. J was trimmed by 5 bases and V by 4 bases; bases with no gene match: 9. This CDR3 is 17 amino acids long.

V gene TRBV10-3 combines with J gene TRBJ1-2; D is ambiguous. Germline CDR1 reads ENHRY; CDR2 reads SYGVKD. This CDR3 has 13 residues. V shed 4 bases and J shed 4 bases, with 10 bases lying between them. DNA of the CDR3: TGTGCCATCAGTGGGCAGAATCTCTATGGCTACACCTTC. It translates to CAISGQNLYGYTF.

The rearrangement links TRBV30 to TRBJ2-6, with TRBD2 as a possible D gene (5 bases). CDR1 GTSNPN and CDR2 SVGIG come from the germline V gene (reference sequence). This CDR3 is 14 amino acids long. V lost 4 bases to trimming and J lost 1 base, with 8 bases between them. The CDR3 DNA reads as TGTGCCTGGATGAGGGCGTCTGGGGCCAACGTCCTGACTTTC. This codes for CAWMRASGANVLTF.

This sequence joins TRBV30 and TRBJ2-7; 7 bases are a match to TRBD1. The CDR3 has 14 amino acids. Looked up from germline, CDR1 is GTSNPN and CDR2 is SVGIG (reference sequence). J lost 3 bases, V lost 2 bases, and 7 bases had no gene match. CDR3 sequence: CAWSQGDRLYEQYF. CDR3 sequence (DNA): TGTGCCTGGAGTCAAGGGGACAGACTCTACGAGCAGTACTTC. Complete variable domain (other parts from reference TRBV30 and TRBJ2-7): SQTIHQWPATLVQPVGSPLSLECTVEGTSNPNLYWYRQAAGRGLQLLFYSVGIGQISSEVPQNLSASRPQDRQFILSSKKLLLSDSGFYLCAWSQGDRLYEQYFGPGTRLTVT.

V is TRBV18 and J is TRBJ2-3; the D gene is possibly TRBD1 (6 bases). CDR3 length: 14 amino acids. Germline V CDR1 and CDR2: KGHSH, LQKENI. V lost 5 bases and J lost 2, with 11 bases in between. The CDR3 sequence: CASSLRTATDTQYF. In DNA form, the CDR3 reads TGTGCCAGCTCATTAAGGACAGCCACAGATACGCAGTATTTT.

This sequence joins TRBV12-5 and TRBJ1-6; D gene uncertain. The CDR3 sequence is 19 residues long. Germline CDR1 LGHNT, CDR2 FRNRAP. V was clipped by 0 bases and J by 0 bases, with 15 bases between them. The DNA of the CDR3 is TGTGCTAGTGGTTTGGTACTCGGTACTCGGAGCTCCTATAATTCACCCCTCCACTTT. Its translation: CASGLVLGTRSSYNSPLHF.

The gene calls are TRBV11-1 and TRBJ2-2, with D tentatively TRBD1 (6 bases). This CDR3 contains 16 residues. Deletions cut 10 bases from V and 3 bases from J, with 21 bases between. The germline gives CDR1 SGHAT, CDR2 FQDESV (reference sequence). Here the CDR3 DNA reads TGTGCCACCTCACCAGTGAAAACAGGGCACACCGGGGAGCTGTTTTTT. This sequence encodes CATSPVKTGHTGELFF.

V is TRBV5-4 and J is TRBJ2-7; possibly TRBD1 for D (6 bases). Trimming took off 4 bases at V and 4 bases at J, with 18 bases between the two ends. Germline CDR1 SGHNT, CDR2 YYREEE (reference sequence). The CDR3 is 15 residues long. CDR3 nucleotide sequence: TGTGCCAGCAGCCGAGTTCCAGGGGTGGGTTACGAGCAGTACTTC. Its protein product is CASSRVPGVGYEQYF.

The V call is TRBV6-5, the J call TRBJ2-3; 8 bases fit TRBD1. V was clipped by 0 bases and J by 6 bases; unmatched bases: 8. This CDR3 has 16 amino acids. The germline CDR1 and CDR2 sequences are MNHEY and SVGAGI. CDR3 bases: TGTGCCAGCAGTTACTCTAGCCAGGGGGCTAGGGATACGCAGTATTTT. This sequence encodes CASSYSSQGARDTQYF.

This sequence joins TRBV27 and TRBJ1-2; perhaps TRBD1 as D (5 bases). Trimming cost V 4 bases and J 4 bases, with 13 bases left between them. In germline, CDR1 is MNHEY, CDR2 SMNVEV (reference sequence). The CDR3 extends over 14 amino acids. In DNA form, the CDR3 reads TGTGCCAGCAGTTGGGGGGAAGGTGGCTATGGCTACACCTTC. It codes for CASSWGEGGYGYTF.

In this sample, this clone turned up once. This rearrangement joins TRBV7-3 to TRBJ2-7, with D possibly TRBD2 on 5 matching bases. Germline V gene lookup returns CDR1 SGHTA and CDR2 FQGTGA. CDR3 length equals 15 residues. Deletions cut 2 bases from V and 2 bases from J, with 13 bases between. The DNA for the CDR3 is TGTGCCAGCAGCTTAGTTGCGGGCAAAACCTACGAGCAGTACTTC. This translates into CASSLVAGKTYEQYF.

The rearrangement uses TRBV28 and TRBJ2-4; D assignment may be TRBD1 or TRBD2 (7 bases each). The CDR3 is 14 residues long. CDR1 and CDR2 (germline): MDHEN, SYDVKM. V was pared by 10 bases and J by 7 bases, with 20 bases between. CDR3 bases: TGTGCCACCAGGGGGGAGGGGTCCGGGAACATTCAGTACTTC. It specifies CATRGEGSGNIQYF.

This chain links TRBV5-8 with TRBJ2-4; perhaps TRBD2 as D (6 bases). The CDR3 runs to 15 residues. Germline loops: CDR1 SGHTS, CDR2 YDEGEE. Trimming stripped 4 bases from V and 0 bases from J, with 11 bases between. The CDR3 loop is CASSQGLLAKNIQYF. As DNA, the CDR3 is TGTGCCAGCAGCCAAGGACTATTAGCCAAAAACATTCAGTACTTC. The whole variable domain, filled in from reference TRBV5-8 and TRBJ2-4, reads EAGVTQSPTHLIKTRGQQATLRCSPISGHTSVYWYQQALGLGLQFLLWYDEGEERNRGNFPPRFSGRQFPNYSSELNVNALELEDSALYLCASSQGLLAKNIQYFGAGTRLSVL.

This sequence joins TRBV19 and TRBJ2-5; a possible D gene is TRBD2 (6 bases). CDR3 size: 13 residues. V lost 5 bases to trimming and J lost 4 bases, with 11 bases between them. CDR1 LNHDA and CDR2 SQIVND come from the germline V gene (reference sequence). The CDR3 loop is CASSWTNLETQYF. The DNA of the CDR3 is TGTGCCAGTAGTTGGACTAACTTAGAGACCCAGTACTTC.

The rearrangement uses TRBV5-1 and TRBJ2-2, with unresolved D. Germline CDR1 is SGHRS and CDR2 is YFSETQ. V was pared by 0 bases and J by 0 bases, with 6 bases between. This CDR3 spans 15 amino acids. The DNA for the CDR3 is TGCGCCAGCAGCTTGGATCTAGCGAACACCGGGGAGCTGTTTTTT. Its translation: CASSLDLANTGELFF.

The chain uses TRBV7-2 and TRBJ2-1; 12 bases are shared with TRBD2. Trimming cost V 3 bases and J 9 bases; bases outside gene matches: 6. Germline V CDR1 and CDR2: SGHTA, FQGNSA. CDR3 length equals 15 residues. The CDR3 spells CASSFPTSGSGEQFF. The DNA of the CDR3 is TGTGCCAGCAGCTTTCCGACTAGCGGGAGTGGTGAGCAGTTCTTC.

The chain joins TRBV28 to TRBJ1-5; no clear D gene. The CDR3 runs to 11 residues. Germline CDR1 is MDHEN and CDR2 is SYDVKM. V was clipped by 3 bases and J by 6 bases, with 3 bases between them. CDR3 nucleotides: TGTGCCAGCAGTTTGGCTCAGCCCCAGCATTTT. Its translation is CASSLAQPQHF.

The chain carries TRBV5-4 and TRBJ2-3; 8 bases line up with TRBD2. The CDR3 extends over 14 amino acids. Germline CDR1 is SGHNT and CDR2 is YYREEE (reference sequence). Trimming cost V 4 bases and J 4 bases; bases outside gene matches: 5. The CDR3 coding sequence is TGTGCCAGCAGCAATCGGGGGGGACCAGATACGCAGTATTTT. Translating gives CASSNRGGPDTQYF.

CDR3 in DNA: TGTGCCAGTAGTATAAACGTCCGTCTAGCGGGACGCACCGGGGAGCTGTTTTTT. Protein: CASSINVRLAGRTGELFF. The rearrangement uses TRBV19 and TRBJ2-2, with TRBD2 identical over 9 bases. The CDR3 sequence is 18 residues long. Germline V gene sequence: CDR1 LNHDA, CDR2 SQIVND (reference sequence). With 2 bases clipped from V and 4 bases from J, the junction kept 11 bases outside the gene matches.

The chain recombines TRBV28 with TRBJ2-2, with 11 bases fitting TRBD2. In germline, CDR1 is MDHEN, CDR2 SYDVKM. With 9 bases clipped from V and 4 bases from J, the junction kept 10 bases outside the gene matches. This CDR3 is 16 amino acids long. The CDR3 is CASDTLAGVGTGELFF. DNA for the CDR3: TGTGCCAGTGATACACTAGCGGGAGTCGGCACCGGGGAGCTGTTTTTT.

The V gene is TRBV5-4, the J gene TRBJ2-1; a possible D gene is TRBD2 (6 bases). In germline, CDR1 is SGHNT, CDR2 YYREEE (reference sequence). The CDR3 loop spans 13 amino acids. With 2 bases removed from V and 7 bases from J, the gap between germline ends came to 10 bases. The CDR3 reads CASSFGTPNEQFF. In DNA, the CDR3 is TGTGCCAGCAGCTTCGGGACTCCGAATGAGCAGTTCTTC. The full variable domain, with the rest looked up from reference TRBV5-4 and TRBJ2-1, is ETGVTQSPTHLIKTRGQQVTLRCSSQSGHNTVSWYQQALGQGPQFIFQYYREEENGRGNFPPRFSGLQFPNYSSELNVNALELDDSALYLCASSFGTPNEQFFGPGTRLTVL.

The chain joins TRBV7-6 to TRBJ2-5; 12 bases are a match to TRBD2. This CDR3 contains 18 residues. Germline values: CDR1 SGHVS, CDR2 FNYEAQ. Trimming cost V 1 base and J 4 bases; bases outside gene matches: 10. Here the CDR3 reads CASSLGASGRAAVETQYF. The CDR3 DNA follows: TGTGCCAGCAGCTTAGGGGCTAGCGGGAGGGCCGCGGTAGAGACCCAGTACTTC.

CDR3 coding DNA: TGTGCCAGCTCACCCCCGATCGAACTAGCTTTCGATACGCAGTATTTT. Translation gives CASSPPIELAFDTQYF. V gene TRBV18 combines with J gene TRBJ2-3, with a possible D match to TRBD2 (6 bases). V lost 3 bases and J lost 6, with 19 bases in between. CDR1 KGHSH and CDR2 LQKENI come from the germline V gene. CDR3 length equals 16 residues.